This T cell receptor beta chain comes out of a study of graft-versus-host responses after intestinal transplantation. Points from the study as a whole: Allografts of patients with graft-donor T cell macrochimerism showed high graft-versus-host to host-versus-graft clone ratios.

Points on this clone: The antigen remains unidentified.

The CDR3 spans 13 residues. Per germline, CDR1 ENHRY and CDR2 SYGVKD. V gave up 10 bases and J gave up 5 bases; unmatched junction bases: 9. The method was immunoSEQ multiplex PCR; TCRdb's version includes in-frame clones alone and lacks a portion of them. The repertoire holds 85,000 to 100,000 clones, with 80% to 95% as singletons. The source is a human donor who was the organ donor for an intestinal transplant. The chain uses TRBV10-3 and TRBJ2-7, with 9 bases identical to TRBD2. The sequenced sample was unstimulated CD8+ T cells sorted from spleen or lymph node cells, obtained before transplant. The CDR3 reads CASGTSKRNEQYF. CDR3 nucleotides: TGTGCCAGCGGGACTAGCAAACGGAACGAGCAGTACTTC.